These 13 T cell receptor beta chains were all obtained from the same sample, sequenced in a study of cytomegalovirus exposure and HLA in healthy donors. In the PCR, 60 Vbeta and 13 Jbeta primers were used. TCRdb's copy holds only in-frame clones and misses some; the assay was immunoSEQ multiplex PCR. Among hundreds of thousands of clones listed, approximately 80% were seen once. Specimen: PBMCs. The receptors were gathered from a girl aged 2 to 10 in good health and CMV-seronegative.

CDR3 nucleotides: TGTGCCAGCAGTGAAGGGACAGGCCGCAATCAGCCCCAGCATTTT. It yields the protein CASSEGTGRNQPQHF. The J gene is TRBJ1-5, the V gene TRBV2; 7 nucleotides align to TRBD1. CDR1 SNHLY and CDR2 FYNNEI come from the germline V gene. This CDR3 contains 15 residues. With 1 base clipped from V and 2 bases from J, the junction kept 2 bases outside the gene matches.

The chain has TRBV18 and TRBJ2-1; tentatively, D is TRBD1 (5 bases). The length of the CDR3 is 16 residues. CDR1 and CDR2 (germline): KGHSH, LQKENI. V shed 0 bases and J shed 0 bases, with 9 bases lying between them. CDR3 nucleotide sequence: TGTGCCAGCTCACCACCGACAGCCAGCTCCTACAATGAGCAGTTCTTC. Protein product: CASSPPTASSYNEQFF.

The chain couples TRBV27 to TRBJ2-1; the match to TRBD2 covers 11 bases. The germline CDR1 and CDR2 sequences are MNHEY and SMNVEV (reference sequence). The CDR3 runs to 16 residues. V lost 8 bases, J lost 0 bases, and 6 bases stayed unmatched. The chain's CDR3 is CASGTGLAGSYNEQFF. The CDR3 coding sequence is TGTGCCAGCGGGACAGGACTAGCGGGCTCCTACAATGAGCAGTTCTTC.

The chain joins TRBV6-1 to TRBJ1-1, with D tentatively TRBD1 (6 bases). The CDR3 is 12 residues long. Germline V gene data show CDR1 as MNHNS and CDR2 as SASEGT. Deletions cut 5 bases from V and 8 bases from J, with 12 bases between. The CDR3 loop is CASSQFGTEAFF. CDR3 nucleotide sequence: TGTGCCAGCAGTCAATTCGGGACAGAAGCTTTCTTT.

The rearrangement links TRBV9 to TRBJ2-2; D is unresolved. Germline loops: CDR1 SGDLS, CDR2 YYNGEE. CDR3 length: 16 amino acids. V was trimmed by 3 bases and J by 3 bases, leaving 15 bases between them. CDR3 DNA sequence: TGTGCCAGCAGCGCTCAACAGCCTTTCGACACCGGGGAGCTGTTTTTT. Its translation: CASSAQQPFDTGELFF.

This sequence joins TRBV7-9 and TRBJ1-1, with TRBD1 matching 7 bases. The CDR3 spans 15 residues. V trimming: 2 bases; J trimming: 1 base; junction bases outside the gene matches: 4. CDR1 SEHNR and CDR2 FQNEAQ come from the germline V gene (reference sequence). The CDR3 DNA sequence: TGTGCCAGCAGCTTACCGGGACAGCCGAACACTGAAGCTTTCTTT. Protein sequence: CASSLPGQPNTEAFF.

The chain is built from TRBV6-1 and TRBJ2-2, with D unresolved. Germline V gives CDR1 MNHNS, CDR2 SASEGT. CDR3 size: 15 residues. With 1 base removed from V and 6 bases from J, the gap between germline ends came to 12 bases. CDR3 loop: CASSEGAGHPGELFF. DNA of the CDR3: TGTGCCAGCAGTGAAGGGGCTGGCCATCCCGGGGAGCTGTTTTTT.

V and J are TRBV7-9 and TRBJ1-6, with unresolved D. The germline CDR1 and CDR2 sequences are SEHNR and FQNEAQ (reference sequence). Deletions cut 0 bases from V and 10 bases from J, with 13 bases between. The CDR3 loop spans 15 amino acids. CDR3 protein: CASSLAAPEVSPLHF. CDR3 in DNA: TGTGCCAGCAGCTTAGCAGCACCGGAGGTATCACCCCTCCACTTT.

The chain employs TRBV6-1 and TRBJ1-5; maybe TRBD1 (6 bases). The V end was cut by 5 bases, the J end by 4 bases, with 15 bases between. The length of the CDR3 is 15 residues. Looked up from germline, CDR1 is MNHNS and CDR2 is SASEGT. Here the CDR3 reads CASSPRGQYNQPQHF. The CDR3 nucleotides are TGTGCCAGCAGTCCCCGAGGACAGTATAATCAGCCCCAGCATTTT.

V usage is TRBV5-1 and J usage is TRBJ1-2; TRBD1 aligns across 7 bases. Germline V lookup: CDR1 SGHRS, CDR2 YFSETQ. V lost 0 bases and J lost 6; bases outside the gene matches: 11. The CDR3 has 16 residues. The DNA of the CDR3 is TGCGCCAGCAGCTTGGCATTGACAGGGTTGGGTGATGGCTACACCTTC. This translates into CASSLALTGLGDGYTF. Combining the CDR3 with reference TRBV5-1 and TRBJ1-2 gives the whole variable domain KAGVTQTPRYLIKTRGQQVTLSCSPISGHRSVSWYQQTPGQGLQFLFEYFSETQRNKGNFPGRFSGRQFSNSRSEMNVSTLELGDSALYLCASSLALTGLGDGYTFGSGTRLTVV.

This clone was seen more than once but under ten times. The gene calls are TRBV6-5 and TRBJ2-5; maybe TRBD2 (7 bases). V lost 6 bases and J lost 11, with 19 bases in between. Looked up from germline, CDR1 is MNHEY and CDR2 is SVGAGI. The CDR3 contains 13 residues. For the CDR3, the DNA is TGTGCCAGCAGACTGGGGTGGGGGGGGCTGCAGTACTTC. Encoded protein: CASRLGWGGLQYF.

Note on this clone: Within the sample, other DNA sequences also encode this same CDR3. The chain couples TRBV5-1 to TRBJ1-2; 8 nucleotides agree with TRBD1. Germline V gives CDR1 SGHRS, CDR2 YFSETQ. The CDR3 totals 13 residues. The ends lost 0 bases at V and 6 bases at J; junction bases unmatched: 1. CDR3 DNA: TGCGCCAGCAGCTTGGACAGGGGGAATGGCTACACCTTC. Amino acids: CASSLDRGNGYTF. The variable domain in full, completed from reference TRBV5-1 and TRBJ1-2, reads KAGVTQTPRYLIKTRGQQVTLSCSPISGHRSVSWYQQTPGQGLQFLFEYFSETQRNKGNFPGRFSGRQFSNSRSEMNVSTLELGDSALYLCASSLDRGNGYTFGSGTRLTVV.

This chain links TRBV29-1 with TRBJ2-1; TRBD1 aligns across 7 bases. Germline CDR1 reads SQVTM; CDR2 reads ANQGSEA. V shed 7 bases, J shed 5 bases, and the junction held 8 bases outside the gene matches. CDR3 length: 13 residues. The CDR3 protein is CSEARGLHNEQFF. The CDR3, as DNA: TGCAGCGAAGCCAGGGGGTTGCACAATGAGCAGTTCTTC.